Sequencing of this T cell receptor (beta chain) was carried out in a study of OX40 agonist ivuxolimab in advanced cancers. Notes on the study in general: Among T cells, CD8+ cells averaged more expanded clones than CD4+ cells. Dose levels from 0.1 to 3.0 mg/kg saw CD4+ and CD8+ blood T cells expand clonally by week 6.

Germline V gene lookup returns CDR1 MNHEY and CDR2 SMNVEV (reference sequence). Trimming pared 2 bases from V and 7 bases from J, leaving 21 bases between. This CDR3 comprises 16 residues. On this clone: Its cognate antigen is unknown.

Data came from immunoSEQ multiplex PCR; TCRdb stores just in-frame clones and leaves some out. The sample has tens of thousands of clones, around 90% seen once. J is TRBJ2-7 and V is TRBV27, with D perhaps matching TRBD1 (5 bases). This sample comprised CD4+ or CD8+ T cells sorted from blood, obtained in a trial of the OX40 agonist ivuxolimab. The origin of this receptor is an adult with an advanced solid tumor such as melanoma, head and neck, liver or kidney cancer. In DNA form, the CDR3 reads TGTGCCAGCAGTTTAACCCGTGCAGGGCGTAGGGTAGAGCAGTACTTC. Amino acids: CASSLTRAGRRVEQYF.